This T cell receptor (beta chain) was sequenced in a study of blood T cell repertoires in COVID-19. The data were produced by immunoSEQ multiplex PCR, yet TCRdb's version contains in-frame clones alone and is incomplete. The table includes 250,000 to 300,000 clones, just over 90% detected once. Participants were aged about 18 to 100 years from around 24 US areas. Membership in each cohort depended on participant-reported clinical history. Germline V CDR1 and CDR2: MGHRA, YSYEKL. The CDR3 extends over 12 amino acids. Trimming removed 8 bases from V and 1 base from J, with 8 bases in between. The source of this sequence is a woman aged 40 to 50 with acute COVID-19. The sequenced material came from PBMCs or T cells enriched from blood (not recorded which). V and J are TRBV4-1 and TRBJ1-2; perhaps TRBD1 as D (5 bases). CDR3 nucleotides: TGCGCCAGCTCAGGGATTAACTATGGCTACACCTTC. Its protein is CASSGINYGYTF.